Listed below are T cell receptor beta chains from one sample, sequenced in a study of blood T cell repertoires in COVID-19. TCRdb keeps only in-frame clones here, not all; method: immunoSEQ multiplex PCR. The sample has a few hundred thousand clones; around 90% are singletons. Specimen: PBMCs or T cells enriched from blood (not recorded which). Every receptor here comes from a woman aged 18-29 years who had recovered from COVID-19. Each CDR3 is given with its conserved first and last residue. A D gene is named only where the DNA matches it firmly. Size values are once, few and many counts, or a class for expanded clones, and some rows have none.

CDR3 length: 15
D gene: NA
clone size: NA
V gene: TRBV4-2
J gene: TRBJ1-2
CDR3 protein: CASSQVPILGGGYTF
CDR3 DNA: TGTGCCAGCAGCCAAGTCCCGATTTTAGGAGGTGGCTACACCTTC

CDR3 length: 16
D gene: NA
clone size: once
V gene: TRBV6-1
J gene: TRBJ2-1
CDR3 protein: CASSEGQGGWYYEQFF
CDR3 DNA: TGTGCCAGCAGTGAAGGGCAGGGAGGTTGGTACTATGAGCAGTTCTTC

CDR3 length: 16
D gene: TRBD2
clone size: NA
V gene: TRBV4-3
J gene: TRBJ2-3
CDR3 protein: CASSQGLAGVADTQYF
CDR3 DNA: TGCGCCAGCAGCCAGGGACTAGCGGGAGTCGCGGATACGCAGTATTTT

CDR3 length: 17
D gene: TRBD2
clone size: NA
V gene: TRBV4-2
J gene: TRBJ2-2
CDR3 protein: CASSQDWRGGFAGELFF
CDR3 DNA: TGTGCCAGCAGCCAAGATTGGCGGGGGGGTTTTGCCGGGGAGCTGTTTTTT

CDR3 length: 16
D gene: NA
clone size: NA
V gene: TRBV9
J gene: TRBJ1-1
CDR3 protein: CASSVATGAVNTEAFF
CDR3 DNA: TGTGCCAGCAGCGTAGCTACTGGGGCGGTGAACACTGAAGCTTTCTTT

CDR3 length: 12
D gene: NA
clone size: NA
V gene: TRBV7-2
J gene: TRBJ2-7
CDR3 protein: CASSFGTRKQYF
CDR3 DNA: TGTGCCAGCAGCTTCGGGACTCGCAAGCAGTACTTC

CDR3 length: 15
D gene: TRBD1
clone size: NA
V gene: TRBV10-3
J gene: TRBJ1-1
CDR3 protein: CAIRKPGQGNTEAFF
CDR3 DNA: TGTGCCATCAGAAAGCCGGGACAGGGGAACACTGAAGCTTTCTTT

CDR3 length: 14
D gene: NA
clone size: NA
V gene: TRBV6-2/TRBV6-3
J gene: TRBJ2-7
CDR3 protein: CASSSPVTSYEQYF
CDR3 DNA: TGTGCCAGCAGTTCCCCAGTAACCTCCTACGAGCAGTACTTC

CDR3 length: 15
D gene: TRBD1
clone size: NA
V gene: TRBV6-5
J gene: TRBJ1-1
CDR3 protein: CASRPTGRATTEAFF
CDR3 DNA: TGTGCCAGCAGACCGACAGGGCGGGCGACCACTGAAGCTTTCTTT

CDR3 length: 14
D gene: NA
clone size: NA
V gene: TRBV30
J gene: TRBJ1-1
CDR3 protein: CAWSYGASYTEAFF
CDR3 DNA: TGTGCCTGGAGTTATGGAGCGTCTTACACTGAAGCTTTCTTT

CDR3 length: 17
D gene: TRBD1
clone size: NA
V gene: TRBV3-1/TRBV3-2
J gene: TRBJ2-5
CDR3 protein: CASSQDLRDRGRGTQYF
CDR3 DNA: TGTGCCAGCAGCCAAGACCTTAGGGACAGGGGGCGCGGGACCCAGTACTTC

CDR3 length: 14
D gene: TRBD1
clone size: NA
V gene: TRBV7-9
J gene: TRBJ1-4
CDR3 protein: CASSYGQGWEKLFF
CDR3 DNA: TGTGCCAGCAGCTACGGACAGGGATGGGAAAAACTGTTTTTT

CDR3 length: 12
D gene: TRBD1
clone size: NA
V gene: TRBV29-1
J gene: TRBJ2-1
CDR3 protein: CSGGTGNNEQFF
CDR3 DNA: TGCAGCGGTGGGACAGGCAACAATGAGCAGTTCTTC

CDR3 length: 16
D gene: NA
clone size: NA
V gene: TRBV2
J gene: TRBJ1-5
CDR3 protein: CASRATLAGANQPQHF
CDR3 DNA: TGTGCCAGCAGGGCAACATTAGCAGGGGCCAATCAGCCCCAGCATTTT